This T cell receptor beta chain was recorded in a study of OX40 agonist ivuxolimab in advanced cancers. Study-wide background: Treatment received earlier with anti-PD-1, anti-PD-L1 or anti-CTLA-4 agents was allowed, and roughly 40% had some. Points from the study as a whole: Circulating CD4+ and CD8+ T cells showed clonal expansion by week 6 at 0.1 to 3.0 mg/kg.

Repertoires were generated with immunoSEQ multiplex PCR, while TCRdb's copy carries only in-frame clones and drops some. The sample includes around 47,000 clones, roughly nine tenths of them seen just once. Sampling of blood occurred at baseline, cycle 4 day 1, and cycle 7 day 1. On this clone: Its specificity is unknown.

V lost 4 bases and J 5 bases, leaving 17 bases between the germline ends. Germline values: CDR1 MGHRA, CDR2 YSYEKL. This CDR3 is built from 15 residues. The chain links TRBV4-1 to TRBJ1-1; D not resolved. Sequenced here: CD4+ or CD8+ T cells sorted from blood, sampled in a trial of the OX40 agonist ivuxolimab. The sequence came from an adult with an advanced solid tumor such as melanoma, head and neck, liver or kidney cancer. The CDR3 protein is CASSPRAGGGTEAFF. The CDR3 DNA follows: TGCGCCAGCAGCCCCCGGGCGGGCGGCGGGACTGAAGCTTTCTTT.